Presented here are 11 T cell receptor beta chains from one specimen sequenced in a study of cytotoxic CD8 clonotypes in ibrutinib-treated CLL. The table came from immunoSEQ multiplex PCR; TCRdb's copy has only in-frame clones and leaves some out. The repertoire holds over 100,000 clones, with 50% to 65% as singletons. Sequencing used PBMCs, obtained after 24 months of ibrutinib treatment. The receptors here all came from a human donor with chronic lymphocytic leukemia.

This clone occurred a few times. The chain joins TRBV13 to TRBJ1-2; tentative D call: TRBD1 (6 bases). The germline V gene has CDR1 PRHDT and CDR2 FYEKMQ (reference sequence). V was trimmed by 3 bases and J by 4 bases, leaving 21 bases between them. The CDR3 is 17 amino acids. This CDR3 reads CASSLVKDSSDSYGYTF. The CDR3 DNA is TGTGCCAGCAGCTTGGTGAAGGACAGCTCCGATAGCTATGGCTACACCTTC.

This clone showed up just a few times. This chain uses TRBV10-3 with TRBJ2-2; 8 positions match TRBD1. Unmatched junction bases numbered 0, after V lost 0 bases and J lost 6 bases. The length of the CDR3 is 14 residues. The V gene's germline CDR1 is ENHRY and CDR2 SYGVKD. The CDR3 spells CAISESTGAGELFF. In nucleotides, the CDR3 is TGTGCCATCAGTGAGTCGACAGGGGCCGGGGAGCTGTTTTTT.

The chain's CDR3 is CASSLRGGDTDTQYF. The CDR3 nucleotides read TGTGCCAGCAGCCTCCGGGGGGGTGATACAGATACGCAGTATTTT. This chain joins TRBV11-2 and TRBJ2-3; TRBD2 matches 8 bases. Germline assignment: CDR1 SGHAT and CDR2 FQNNGV. Losses at the gene ends were 5 bases for V and 3 bases for J; bases not matched to a gene: 7. The CDR3 covers 15 residues.

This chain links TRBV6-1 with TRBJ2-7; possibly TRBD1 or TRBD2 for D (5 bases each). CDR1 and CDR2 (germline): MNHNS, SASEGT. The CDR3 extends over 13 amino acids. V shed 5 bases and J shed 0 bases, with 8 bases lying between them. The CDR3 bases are TGTGCCAGCAGTCCGGGGCGCTCCTACGAGCAGTACTTC. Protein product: CASSPGRSYEQYF.

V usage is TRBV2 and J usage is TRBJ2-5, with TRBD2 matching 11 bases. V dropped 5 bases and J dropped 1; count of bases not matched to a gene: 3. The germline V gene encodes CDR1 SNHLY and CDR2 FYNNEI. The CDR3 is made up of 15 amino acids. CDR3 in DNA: TGTGCCAGCAGTACCGGGACTAGCGGCCAAGAGACCCAGTACTTC. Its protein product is CASSTGTSGQETQYF.

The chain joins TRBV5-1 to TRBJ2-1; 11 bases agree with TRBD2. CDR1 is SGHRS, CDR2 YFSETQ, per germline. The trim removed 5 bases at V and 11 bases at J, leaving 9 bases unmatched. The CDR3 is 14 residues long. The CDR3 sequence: CASRTSGDSWQQFF. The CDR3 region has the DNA TGCGCCAGCAGGACTAGCGGGGACTCATGGCAGCAGTTCTTC.

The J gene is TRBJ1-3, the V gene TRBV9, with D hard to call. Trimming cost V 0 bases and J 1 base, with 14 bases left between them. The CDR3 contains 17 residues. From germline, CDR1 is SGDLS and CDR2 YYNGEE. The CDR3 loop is CASSVGEGQGSGNTIYF. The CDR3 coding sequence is TGTGCCAGCAGCGTAGGGGAGGGCCAAGGTTCTGGAAACACCATATATTTT.

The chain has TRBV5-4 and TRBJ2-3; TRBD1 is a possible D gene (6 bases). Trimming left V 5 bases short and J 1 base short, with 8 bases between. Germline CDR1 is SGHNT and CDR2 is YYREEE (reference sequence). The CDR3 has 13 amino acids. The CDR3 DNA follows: TGTGCCAGCAGGTCAGGGGGCACAGATACGCAGTATTTT. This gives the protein CASRSGGTDTQYF.

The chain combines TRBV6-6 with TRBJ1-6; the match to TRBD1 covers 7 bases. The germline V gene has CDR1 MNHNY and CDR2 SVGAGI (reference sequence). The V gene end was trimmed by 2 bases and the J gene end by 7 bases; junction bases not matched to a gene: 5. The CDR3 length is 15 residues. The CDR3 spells CASSYRGTANSPLHF. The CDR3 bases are TGTGCCAGCAGTTACAGGGGGACAGCGAATTCACCCCTCCACTTT.

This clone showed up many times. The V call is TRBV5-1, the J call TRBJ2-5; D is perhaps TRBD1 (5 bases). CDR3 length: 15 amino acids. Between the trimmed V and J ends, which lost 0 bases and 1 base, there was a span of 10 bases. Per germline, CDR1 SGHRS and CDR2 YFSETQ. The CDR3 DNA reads TGCGCCAGCAGCTTGGGGGGCCTCCGCCAAGAGACCCAGTACTTC. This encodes CASSLGGLRQETQYF.

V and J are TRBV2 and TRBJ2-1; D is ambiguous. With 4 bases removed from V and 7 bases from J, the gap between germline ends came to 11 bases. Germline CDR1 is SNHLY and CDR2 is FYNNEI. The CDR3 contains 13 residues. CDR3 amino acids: CASSVEGENEQFF. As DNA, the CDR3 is TGTGCCAGCAGTGTTGAAGGAGAGAATGAGCAGTTCTTC.